This TCR beta chain was retrieved from a study of GPR56 and killer-like receptors on CD4 memory cells (dated by TCRdb to the late 2010s). Background on the whole study: The study proposed that the stepwise gain of KLRB1, KLRG1, GPR56 and finally KLRF1 marks human CD4+ memory T-cell differentiation and cytokine production potential. Healthy blood donors in the study were described as age-matched to the liver disease patients, whose median age was about 68 years. The study at large found these results: Clonal frequency was low in the marker-negative population and rose progressively along the proposed pathway, while TCRbeta diversity fell correspondingly. Rather than full repertoires, the diversity and similarity analyses used only the 100 most expanded clones in each population. The authors took the finding that clones dominating late populations 4 and 5 were also present in early populations 1 and 2 as evidence for linear differentiation. TCR repertoires overlapped especially between the late populations 4 and 5, and partly population 3.

Going by frequency, this clonotype is medium-sized (0.01 to 0.1%); no count is logged. What this receptor recognizes is not known. Five KLR/GPR56-defined CD4+ populations were enriched by fluorescence-activated cell sorting before TCRbeta sequencing. To test a linear memory differentiation pathway, TCRbeta repertoires were sequenced from five CD4+ T-cell subsets defined by expression of KLRB1, KLRG1, GPR56 and KLRF1. TCR-sequenced cells came from peripheral blood of healthy control individuals, reported as five donors in the TCRbeta analysis figure. Heparinized peripheral blood was collected, and every sample was processed within one hour of retrieval. Blood was diluted 1:2 in PBS, and peripheral blood mononuclear cells were then isolated from the diluted blood at room temperature by Biocoll density gradient centrifugation. Before flow sorting, CD4+ T cells were magnetically enriched from freshly isolated PBMCs using anti-CD4 MicroBeads. A BD FACSAria II was used to sort CD4+ T cells, enriched from the PBMCs of healthy donors, according to marker expression. For surface staining, the researchers used Miltenyi Biotec antibodies: anti-KLRB1 clone 191B8, anti-KLRF1 clone 4A4.D10 and anti-KLRG1 clone REA261.

This sample was sequenced with an Illumina HiSeq 2500. For construction of sequencing libraries, the recombined TCRbeta locus was amplified according to a previously published PCR protocol. The published analysis was carried out like this. Reads whose average quality score was below 30 were removed, and the reads that remained were processed with IMSEQ. Each clonotype was defined by the combination of Vbeta gene, Jbeta gene and CDR3 amino acid sequence. Repertoire overlap between populations was quantified with the Morisita-Horn index computed on the top 100 expanded clones. Clonal diversity was assessed with Rényi diversity profiles calculated on the top 100 expanded clones. The reads, reprocessed by TCRdb, yield one row per CDR3 protein sequence and no DNA. TCRdb's processing, not the authors' own work, is the source of the V and J calls. In this sample's table one finds 220 or so distinct CDR3 sequences. The leading ten clones occupy 76% of the sample.

CDR1 is given as DFQATT and CDR2 as SNEGSKA, both from the germline V gene (reference sequence). The CDR3, from cysteine to phenylalanine, totals 11 residues. The protein alone is recorded here. Sequenced material: memory CD4+ T cells from blood. The receptor chain draws on TRBV20-1 and TRBJ1-1. The receptor was derived from a human donor in good health. The CDR3 region has the sequence CSASTDTEAFF.